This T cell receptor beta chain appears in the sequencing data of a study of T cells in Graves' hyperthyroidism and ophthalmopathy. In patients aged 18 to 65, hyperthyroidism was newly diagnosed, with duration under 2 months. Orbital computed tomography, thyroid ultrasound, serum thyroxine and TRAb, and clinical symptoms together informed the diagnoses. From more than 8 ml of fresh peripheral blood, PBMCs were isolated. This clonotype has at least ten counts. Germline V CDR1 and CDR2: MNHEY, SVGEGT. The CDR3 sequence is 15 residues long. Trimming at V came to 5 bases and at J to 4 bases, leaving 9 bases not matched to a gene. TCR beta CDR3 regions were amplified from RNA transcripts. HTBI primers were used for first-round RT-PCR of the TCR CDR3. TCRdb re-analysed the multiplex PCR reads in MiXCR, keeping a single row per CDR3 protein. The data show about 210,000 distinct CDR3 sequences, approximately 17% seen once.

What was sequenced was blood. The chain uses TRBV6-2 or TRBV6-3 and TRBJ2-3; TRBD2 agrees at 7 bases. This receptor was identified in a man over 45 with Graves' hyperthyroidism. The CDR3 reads CASSPIAGVPDTQYF. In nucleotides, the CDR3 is TGTGCCAGCAGTCCAATCGCGGGAGTCCCAGATACGCAGTATTTT.